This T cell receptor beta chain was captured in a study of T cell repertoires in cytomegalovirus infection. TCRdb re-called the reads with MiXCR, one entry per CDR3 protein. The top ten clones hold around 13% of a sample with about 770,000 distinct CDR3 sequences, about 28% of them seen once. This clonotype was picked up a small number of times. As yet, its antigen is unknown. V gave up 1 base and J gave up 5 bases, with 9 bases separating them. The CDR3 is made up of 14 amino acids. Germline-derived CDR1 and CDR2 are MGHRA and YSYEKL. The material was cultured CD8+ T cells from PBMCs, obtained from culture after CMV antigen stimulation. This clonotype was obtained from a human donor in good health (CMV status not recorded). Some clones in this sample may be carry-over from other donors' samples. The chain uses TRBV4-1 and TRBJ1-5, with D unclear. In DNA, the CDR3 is TGCGCCAGCAGCCAAGGACCGTTTGATCAGCCCCAGCATTTT. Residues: CASSQGPFDQPQHF.